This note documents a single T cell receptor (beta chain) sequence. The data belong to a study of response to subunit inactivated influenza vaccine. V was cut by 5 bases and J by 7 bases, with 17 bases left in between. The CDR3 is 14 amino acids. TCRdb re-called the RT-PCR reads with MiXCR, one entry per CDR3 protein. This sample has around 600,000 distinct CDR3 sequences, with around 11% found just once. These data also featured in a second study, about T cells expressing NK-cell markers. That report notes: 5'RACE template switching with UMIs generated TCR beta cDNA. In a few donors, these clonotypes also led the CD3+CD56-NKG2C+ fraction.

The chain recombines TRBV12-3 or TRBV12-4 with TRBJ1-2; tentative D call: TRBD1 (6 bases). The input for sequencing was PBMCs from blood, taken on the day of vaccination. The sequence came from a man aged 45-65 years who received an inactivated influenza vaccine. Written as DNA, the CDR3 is TGTGCCAGCAGTGCATATACAGGGAGTGGTGGCTACACCTTC. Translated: CASSAYTGSGGYTF.